The rows below give T cell receptor beta chains drawn from one sample of a study of neurological immune-mediated disorders. TCRdb recomputed calls from the 5' RACE reads with MiXCR, one row per CDR3 protein. The sample lists 60,000 to 85,000 distinct CDR3 sequences; about 5% were seen once. Sequences were obtained from PBMCs. The receptors stem from a woman aged 70 to 79 with multiple sclerosis. The CDR3 runs from the conserved cysteine through the conserved F or W. The order of the fields is D gene, V gene, clone size, J gene, CDR3 DNA, CDR3 protein. A D gene is named only where the DNA matches it firmly. Clone size is shown for a subset of rows, as once, few, many or a class of expanded clone.

TRBD1	TRBV7-8	many	TRBJ2-7	TGTGCCAGCAGGGGGACAGGGGAGTGGTACGAGCAGTACTTC	CASRGTGEWYEQYF
-	TRBV7-2	many	TRBJ2-7	TGTGCCAGCAGCCTGGGGGCGGGTCGGCCCCCCTACGAGCAGTACTTC	CASSLGAGRPPYEQYF
-	TRBV5-1	many	TRBJ2-7	TGCGCCAGCATGCAAGTGGAAGCTCGGGGCGAGCAGTACTTC	CASMQVEARGEQYF
-	TRBV9	many	TRBJ1-2	TGTGCCAGCAGCGTAGCCTCAGGGTCTGGCTACACCTTC	CASSVASGSGYTF
-	TRBV12-2	-	TRBJ2-3	TGTGCAAGTCGCTTAGAGTGTGAGGGACTAGCGGAAGATACGCAGTATTTT	CASRLECEGLAEDTQYF
-	TRBV12-3/TRBV12-4	many	TRBJ2-3	TGTGCCAGCTTTAAGGAAGATACGCAGTATTTT	CASFKEDTQYF
TRBD1	TRBV27	many	TRBJ2-7	TGTGCCAGCAGGACGCCCACAGGGGGAGAGCAGTACTTC	CASRTPTGGEQYF
-	TRBV6-2/TRBV6-3	many	TRBJ2-1	TGTGCCAGCAGTCCCTGGGGTGAGCAGTTCTTC	CASSPWGEQFF
-	TRBV7-9	many	TRBJ2-5	TGTGCCAGCAGCTCATGGACACTTCAAGAGACCCAGTACTTC	CASSSWTLQETQYF
-	TRBV6-5	-	TRBJ2-3	TGTGCCAGCAGCCGGGACGAGCCCACAGATACGCAGTATTTT	CASSRDEPTDTQYF
TRBD1	TRBV11-1	many	TRBJ2-7	TGTGCCAGCAGCTGGCCCGACAGGGGGATCCACGAGCAGTACTTC	CASSWPDRGIHEQYF
TRBD2	TRBV11-2	-	TRBJ2-5	TGTGCCAGCAGCTTTCCCGCTGAGGCTAGCGGGCCGATATTACAAGAGACCCAGTACTTC	CASSFPAEASGPILQETQYF
-	TRBV4-3	many	TRBJ1-1	TGCGCCAGCAGCCAAAGTGAGAGAAACACTGAAGCTTTCTTT	CASSQSERNTEAFF
TRBD2	TRBV20-1	many	TRBJ2-1	TGCAGTGGACGACTAGCGGGAGTCCATGAGCAGTTCTTC	CSGRLAGVHEQFF
-	TRBV10-2	many	TRBJ1-4	TGCGCCACCAGGGGACTGGGAACTAATGAAAAACTGTTTTTT	CATRGLGTNEKLFF
-	TRBV27	-	TRBJ2-1	TGTGCCAGCAGTTTATATCCTCGCAATGAGCAGTTCTTC	CASSLYPRNEQFF
-	TRBV3-1	many	TRBJ2-1	TGTGCCAGCAGCCCGTGGGGGCAGGGCGGGAATGAGCAGTTCTTC	CASSPWGQGGNEQFF
-	TRBV7-9	many	TRBJ1-1	TGTGCCAGCAGCCCAGCGAACACTGAAGCTTTCTTT	CASSPANTEAFF
-	TRBV29-1	many	TRBJ1-2	TGCAGCGCTGACACCCAAGCTAACTATGGCTACACCTTC	CSADTQANYGYTF
TRBD1	TRBV30	many	TRBJ2-5	TGTGCCTGGACCGGGCCCCACAGGGGTTCGGGGGAGACCCAGTACTTC	CAWTGPHRGSGETQYF
TRBD2	TRBV20-1	many	TRBJ2-2	TGCAGTGCTAGGCCCGGGACTAGCGGGACCACCGGGGAGCTGTTTTTT	CSARPGTSGTTGELFF
TRBD2	TRBV5-6	many	TRBJ2-5	TGTGCCAGCAGCTGGACTAGCGGGAGGTACCAAGAGACCCAGTACTTC	CASSWTSGRYQETQYF
TRBD2	TRBV27	-	TRBJ2-3	TGTGCCAGCAGTTTATCCACGGGACTAGCGGGAGTCTTAGATACGCAGTATTTT	CASSLSTGLAGVLDTQYF
-	TRBV27	many	TRBJ2-3	TGTGCCAGCAAGATCCAACGGGGATATAGCACAGATACGCAGTATTTT	CASKIQRGYSTDTQYF
-	TRBV5-1	many	TRBJ2-1	TGCGCCAGCAGCTTCGTTGCGGGCTCCTACAATGAGCAGTTCTTC	CASSFVAGSYNEQFF
TRBD2	TRBV27	many	TRBJ2-7	TGTGCCAGCAAACAACCGGGGGGACCCCCTTACGAGCAGTACTTC	CASKQPGGPPYEQYF
TRBD2	TRBV5-4	many	TRBJ2-3	TGTGCCAGCAGCTTGGGTATTAGCGGGAATACAGATACGCAGTATTTT	CASSLGISGNTDTQYF
-	TRBV5-1	many	TRBJ2-2	TGCGCCAGCAGCTTGGTTAGGACTCACGCCGGGGAGCTGTTTTTT	CASSLVRTHAGELFF
TRBD1	TRBV12-3/TRBV12-4	few	TRBJ1-1	TGTGCCAGCAGTTGGGTGGACAGGATGAACACTGAAGCTTTCTTT	CASSWVDRMNTEAFF
-	TRBV12-3/TRBV12-4	many	TRBJ1-5	TGTGCCAGCAGTTTAGAATCTCAGCCCCAGCATTTT	CASSLESQPQHF
-	TRBV20-1	many	TRBJ1-1	TGCAGTGCTAGAGAAGGGGCAGGGCGGACTGAAGCTTTCTTT	CSAREGAGRTEAFF
TRBD2	TRBV7-2	many	TRBJ2-3	TGTGCCAGCAGCTTGGCTAGCGGGAGCATAGATACGCAGTATTTT	CASSLASGSIDTQYF
TRBD1	TRBV20-1	many	TRBJ1-2	TGCAGTGCTTGGACAGGGTCTAGCTATGGCTACACCTTC	CSAWTGSSYGYTF
-	TRBV20-1	many	TRBJ2-1	TGCAGTGCTCGGAGGGCACTCTCGAATGAGCAGTTCTTC	CSARRALSNEQFF
TRBD2	TRBV20-1	many	TRBJ2-7	TGCAGTGCTAGTATGGGACTAGCTTCGAGCGAGCAGTACTTC	CSASMGLASSEQYF
-	TRBV12-3/TRBV12-4	many	TRBJ1-1	TGTGCCAGCAGCCTCCGGGAACAGGGTACTGAAGCTTTCTTT	CASSLREQGTEAFF